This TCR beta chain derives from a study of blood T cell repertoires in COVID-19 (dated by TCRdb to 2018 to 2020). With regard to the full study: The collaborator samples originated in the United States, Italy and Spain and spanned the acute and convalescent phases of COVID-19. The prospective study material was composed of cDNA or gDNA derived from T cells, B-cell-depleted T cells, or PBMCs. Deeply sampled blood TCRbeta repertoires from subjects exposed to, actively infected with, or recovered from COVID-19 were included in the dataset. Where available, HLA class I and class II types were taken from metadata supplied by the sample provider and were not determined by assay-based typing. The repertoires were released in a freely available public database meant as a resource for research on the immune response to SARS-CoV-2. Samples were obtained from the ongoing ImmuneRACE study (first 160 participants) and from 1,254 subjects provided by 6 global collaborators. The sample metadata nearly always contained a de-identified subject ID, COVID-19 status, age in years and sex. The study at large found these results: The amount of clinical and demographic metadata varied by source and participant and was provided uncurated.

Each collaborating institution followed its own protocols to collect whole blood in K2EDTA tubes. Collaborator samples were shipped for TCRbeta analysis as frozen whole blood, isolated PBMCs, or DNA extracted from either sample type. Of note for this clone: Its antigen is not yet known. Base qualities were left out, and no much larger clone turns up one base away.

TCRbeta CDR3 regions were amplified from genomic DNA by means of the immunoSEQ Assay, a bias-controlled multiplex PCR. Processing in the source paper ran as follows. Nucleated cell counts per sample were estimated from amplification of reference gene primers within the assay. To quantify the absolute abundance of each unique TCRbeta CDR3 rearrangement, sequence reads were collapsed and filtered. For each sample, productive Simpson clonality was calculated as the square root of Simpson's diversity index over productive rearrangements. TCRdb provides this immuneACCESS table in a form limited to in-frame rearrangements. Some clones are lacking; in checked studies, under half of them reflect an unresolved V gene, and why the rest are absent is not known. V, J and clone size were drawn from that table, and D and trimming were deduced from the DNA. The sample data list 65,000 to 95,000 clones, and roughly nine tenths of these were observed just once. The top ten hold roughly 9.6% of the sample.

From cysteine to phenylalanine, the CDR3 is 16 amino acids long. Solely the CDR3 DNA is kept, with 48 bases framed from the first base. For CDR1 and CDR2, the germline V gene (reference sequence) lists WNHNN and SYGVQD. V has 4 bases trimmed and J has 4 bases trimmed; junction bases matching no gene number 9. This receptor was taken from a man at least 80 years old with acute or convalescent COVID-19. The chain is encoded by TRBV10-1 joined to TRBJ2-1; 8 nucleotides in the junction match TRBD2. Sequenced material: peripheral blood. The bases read TGCGCCAGCAGTGGAAGACTAGCGAATAATTACAATGAGCAGTTCTTC. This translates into CASSGRLANNYNEQFF.